The source of this T cell receptor beta chain is a study of blood T cell repertoires in COVID-19. Study at large: The study drew acute and convalescent COVID-19 samples from the United States, Italy and Spain. Nucleic acid was either cDNA or gDNA, and it came from T cells, B-cell-depleted T cells, or PBMCs.

Original data processing: Amplified reference gene primers provided the basis for estimating nucleated cell counts. The method was immunoSEQ multiplex PCR; TCRdb's version includes in-frame clones alone and lacks a portion of them. The DNA was the basis for D and trimming; V, J and clone size are from that table. This table has roughly 60,000 clones, roughly four fifths appearing once. The germline V and J ends were trimmed by 3 bases and 4 bases, with 10 bases remaining between them. The length of the CDR3 is 14 residues. CDR1 MNHNY and CDR2 SVGAGI come from the germline V gene (reference sequence).

The specimen was peripheral blood. The origin of this receptor is a man at least 80 years old with acute or convalescent COVID-19. This chain connects TRBV6-6 to TRBJ1-5; D is unclear. CDR3 DNA sequence: TGTGCCAGCAGTTATGGGCAGACGAATCAGCCCCAGCATTTT. This sequence encodes CASSYGQTNQPQHF.